The 23 T cell receptor beta chains below were found in one sample sequenced in a study of blood T cell repertoires in COVID-19. This table comes from immunoSEQ multiplex PCR, and its TCRdb copy is limited to in-frame clones, with some not included. The profile covers fewer than 85,000 clones, with roughly nine tenths appearing a single time and roughly 5.4% taken by the ten largest. Sequencing used peripheral blood. Receptor source: a man aged 55 to 70 with acute or convalescent COVID-19.

The count of this clone is one. The chain combines TRBV6-5 with TRBJ2-7; 7 bases are shared with TRBD1. Germline-derived CDR1 and CDR2 are MNHEY and SVGAGI. This CDR3 is 15 amino acids long. The V gene end was trimmed by 5 bases and the J gene end by 1 base; junction bases not matched to a gene: 8. CDR3 sequence reads: CASSLHGTESYEQYF. DNA for the CDR3: TGTGCCAGCAGTCTACACGGGACAGAATCCTACGAGCAGTACTTC.

V usage is TRBV11-2 and J usage is TRBJ2-2; possible D gene TRBD2, 5 bases. In germline, CDR1 is SGHAT, CDR2 FQNNGV. The CDR3 covers 17 residues. V was pared by 6 bases and J by 5 bases, with 22 bases between. CDR3 residues: CASSPVYRPGGTGELFF. Here the CDR3 DNA reads TGTGCCAGCAGTCCGGTCTATAGACCAGGAGGAACCGGGGAGCTGTTTTTT.

This clone showed up just once. The chain carries TRBV30 and TRBJ1-1; no clear D. Germline CDR1 reads GTSNPN; CDR2 reads SVGIG (reference sequence). The CDR3 extends over 17 amino acids. The V end was cut by 3 bases, the J end by 2 bases, with 22 bases between. CDR3 residues: CAWSEPGRAAKNTEAFF. DNA of the CDR3: TGTGCCTGGAGCGAACCCGGGAGGGCCGCAAAAAACACTGAAGCTTTCTTT.

The chain employs TRBV5-4 and TRBJ2-5, with 10 positions matching TRBD1. The CDR3 length is 17 residues. V gave up 4 bases and J gave up 1 base; unmatched junction bases: 10. From germline, CDR1 is SGHNT and CDR2 YYREEE (reference sequence). CDR3 coding DNA: TGTGCCAGCAGCCTAAGGACAGGGGGGAGGACCCAAGAGACCCAGTACTTC. This translates into CASSLRTGGRTQETQYF.

This clone was seen only once. The chain carries TRBV28 and TRBJ1-3; tentatively, D is TRBD1 (5 bases). Germline-derived CDR1 and CDR2 are MDHEN and SYDVKM. The V end lost 7 bases, the J end lost 0 bases, and 13 bases lay between the germline ends. The CDR3 has 15 residues. In DNA form, the CDR3 reads TGTGCCAGCAAGGGGTACGTCAACTCTGGAAACACCATATATTTT. Translated, it gives CASKGYVNSGNTIYF.

The chain is built from TRBV29-1 and TRBJ1-4; no clear D. The V gene lost 5 bases and the J gene lost 8 bases, with 12 bases spanning the gap. This CDR3 region has 12 residues. Germline CDR1 is SQVTM and CDR2 is ANQGSEA. The CDR3 region is CSVRTGEEKLFF. The CDR3 coding sequence is TGCAGCGTTAGGACCGGGGAGGAAAAACTGTTTTTT.

V and J are TRBV18 and TRBJ1-6, with a weak D call TRBD1 (5 bases). Germline V lookup: CDR1 KGHSH, CDR2 LQKENI. V was shortened by 5 bases and J by 7 bases, with 9 bases between the two germline ends. The CDR3 sequence is 13 residues long. In DNA form, the CDR3 reads TGTGCCAGCTCATCCGCAGGGAATTCACCCCTCCACTTT. Its translation: CASSSAGNSPLHF.

The chain uses TRBV19 and TRBJ1-2; 8 nucleotides agree with TRBD1. Germline CDR1 and CDR2: LNHDA and SQIVND (reference sequence). The CDR3 has 15 residues. The J segment lost 5 bases and the V segment lost 3 bases, leaving 8 bases of the junction unmatched. The CDR3 here is CASSMETGVGYGYTF. CDR3 nucleotide sequence: TGTGCCAGTAGTATGGAGACAGGGGTTGGATATGGCTACACCTTC.

This chain uses TRBV7-8 with TRBJ1-6; TRBD1 matches at 8 bases. The V gene end was trimmed by 4 bases and the J gene end by 9 bases; junction bases not matched to a gene: 11. The germline V gene encodes CDR1 SGHVS and CDR2 FQNEAQ. This CDR3 is built from 16 residues. CDR3 bases: TGTGCCAGCAGCTCCGAAGGACAGGGAGGGATTTCACCCCTCCACTTT. It specifies CASSSEGQGGISPLHF.

The V call is TRBV5-1, the J call TRBJ1-1; possible D gene TRBD1, 5 bases. Trimming pared 2 bases from V and 8 bases from J, leaving 13 bases between. The CDR3 contains 13 residues. Germline CDR1 and CDR2: SGHRS and YFSETQ. The CDR3, as DNA: TGCGCCAGCAGCTTAGCCGACAGTTTGGAAGCTTTCTTT. Amino acid sequence: CASSLADSLEAFF.

The V and J genes are TRBV7-2 and TRBJ1-2; D is undetermined. This CDR3 has 15 amino acids. The V end was cut by 5 bases, the J end by 4 bases, with 17 bases between. CDR1 is SGHTA, CDR2 FQGNSA, per germline. The CDR3 DNA sequence: TGTGCCAGCAGCCCGAAGGGTACGGGGTCCTATGGCTACACCTTC. Translating it yields CASSPKGTGSYGYTF.

The chain uses TRBV20-1 and TRBJ2-7; perhaps TRBD2 as D (6 bases). Germline lookup yields CDR1 DFQATT and CDR2 SNEGSKA (reference sequence). There are 11 residues in the CDR3. Trimming pared 5 bases from V and 5 bases from J, leaving 10 bases between. The CDR3 reads CSAETRNEQYF. DNA of the CDR3: TGCAGTGCTGAGACTAGAAACGAGCAGTACTTC.

This clone was recorded a few times. One end of the junction is discordant with germline, which a read error may explain. CDR3 region: CALGAGEVPVEQYF. CDR3 in DNA: TGTGCCCTAGGAGCAGGGGAAGTTCCGGTGGAGCAATACTTC. The chain joins TRBV2 to TRBJ2-7; tentative D call: TRBD1 (6 bases). Germline V lookup: CDR1 SNHLY, CDR2 FYNNEI. There are 14 residues in the CDR3.

The sample holds one count of this clone. The chain joins TRBV25-1 to TRBJ2-1; 7 bases align to TRBD1. This CDR3 has 14 amino acids. Germline V gene lookup returns CDR1 MGHDK and CDR2 SYGVNS. V trimming: 10 bases; J trimming: 0 bases; junction bases outside the gene matches: 6. The CDR3 DNA is TGTGCCACCGATACAGGGGACTCCTACAATGAGCAGTTCTTC. This translates into CATDTGDSYNEQFF.

The J gene is TRBJ1-1, the V gene TRBV18, with 7 bases matching TRBD1. Germline loops: CDR1 KGHSH, CDR2 LQKENI. The length of the CDR3 is 15 residues. V trimming: 6 bases; J trimming: 1 base; junction bases outside the gene matches: 8. CDR3 in amino acids: CASSVEQGKNTEAFF. The CDR3, as DNA: TGTGCCAGCTCCGTGGAACAGGGGAAGAACACTGAAGCTTTCTTT. The whole variable domain, filled in from reference TRBV18 and TRBJ1-1, reads NAGVMQNPRHLVRRRGQEARLRCSPMKGHSHVYWYRQLPEEGLKFMVYLQKENIIDESGMPKERFSAEFPKEGPSILRIQQVVRGDSAAYFCASSVEQGKNTEAFFGQGTRLTVV.

The count of this clone is one. The CDR3 nucleotides read TGTGCCAGCAGCTCTGTGCTCTTACAGGGGACATCCCATAATTCACCCCTCCACTTT. Encoded protein: CASSSVLLQGTSHNSPLHF. The chain couples TRBV7-2 to TRBJ1-6; 7 bases map to TRBD1. The CDR3 is 19 residues long. The germline CDR1 and CDR2 sequences are SGHTA and FQGNSA. The V segment lost 4 bases and the J segment 5 bases; nucleotides outside the gene matches: 17.

The chain recombines TRBV6-1 with TRBJ2-7, with 11 bases lining up with TRBD1. CDR3 size: 15 residues. V lost 3 bases and J lost 3; bases outside the gene matches: 4. The germline CDR1 and CDR2 sequences are MNHNS and SASEGT. The CDR3 here is CASSDGGTGGYEQYF. The CDR3 nucleotides read TGTGCCAGCAGTGACGGTGGGACAGGGGGCTACGAGCAGTACTTC.

The rearrangement joins TRBV10-2 to TRBJ1-1, with 7 bases identical to TRBD1. V trimming: 6 bases; J trimming: 1 base; junction bases outside the gene matches: 8. The CDR3 has 15 amino acids. The germline V gene has CDR1 WSHSY and CDR2 SAAADI. In DNA form, the CDR3 reads TGCGCCAGCAGCCCCTCGGCAGGGGGGAACACTGAAGCTTTCTTT. Its protein is CASSPSAGGNTEAFF.

V and J are TRBV6-2 or TRBV6-3 and TRBJ1-1; D is possibly TRBD1 (5 bases). V dropped 6 bases and J dropped 2 bases, with 13 bases sitting between them. This CDR3 spans 14 amino acids. The germline V gene encodes CDR1 MNHEY and CDR2 SVGEGT. The CDR3 bases are TGTGCCAGCAGCCGGAAAGGGGAAAACACTGAAGCTTTCTTT. It encodes CASSRKGENTEAFF.

This chain connects TRBV19 to TRBJ1-4, with D perhaps matching TRBD1 (6 bases). V gave up 6 bases and J gave up 10 bases, with 12 bases separating them. Germline lookup yields CDR1 LNHDA and CDR2 SQIVND (reference sequence). This CDR3 contains 12 residues. The CDR3 region has the DNA TGTGCCAGTAGGACAGGAGAGGGAAAACTGTTTTTT. Amino acids: CASRTGEGKLFF.

The chain uses TRBV19 and TRBJ2-1, with a tentative D call TRBD2 (6 bases). Per the germline V gene, CDR1 is LNHDA and CDR2 is SQIVND (reference sequence). This CDR3 comprises 17 residues. Trimming removed 3 bases from V and 0 bases from J, with 15 bases in between. This CDR3 reads CASSIGGQSSSYNEQFF. CDR3 in DNA: TGTGCCAGTAGTATCGGAGGGCAGTCTTCCTCCTACAATGAGCAGTTCTTC.

The chain is built from TRBV7-9 and TRBJ2-7, with D possibly matching TRBD1 (5 bases). The CDR3 sequence is 15 residues long. The V and J ends lost 1 base and 1 base respectively, with 11 bases between them. Germline loops: CDR1 SEHNR, CDR2 FQNEAQ (reference sequence). The CDR3 is CASSLVAGPSYEQYF. CDR3 DNA: TGTGCCAGCAGCTTAGTCGCAGGGCCTTCCTACGAGCAGTACTTC.

The rearrangement joins TRBV13 to TRBJ2-1, with D possibly being TRBD2 (6 bases). CDR3 length: 14 amino acids. Germline V gene lookup returns CDR1 PRHDT and CDR2 FYEKMQ (reference sequence). Trimming stripped 2 bases from V and 3 bases from J, with 8 bases between. The CDR3 loop is CASSLSGGYNEQFF. CDR3 nucleotide sequence: TGTGCCAGCAGCTTATCCGGGGGCTACAATGAGCAGTTCTTC.